This TCR beta chain stems from a study of shared clonotypes between healthy human individuals. On the study more broadly: Donors had three CD4 naive, three CD4 memory, two CD8 naive and one CD8 memory plate apiece.

CDR1 is SGHVS, CDR2 FQNEAQ, per germline. The V end lost 4 bases, the J end lost 2 bases, and 15 bases lay between the germline ends. The CDR3 totals 15 residues. Assay runs were performed at deep level. The authors loaded roughly 200 ng DNA, 27,000 or so T cell genomes, into sorted-subset replicate PCRs. Some clones are missing from TCRdb's copy, which holds only in-frame ones; the method was immunoSEQ multiplex PCR. Of over 2 million clones in the sample, 90% to 95% are singletons; the top ten hold 0.1% to 0.15%. Investigators divided CD4+ cells into CD45RA+ naive and CD45RA-negative memory subsets.

V is TRBV7-8 and J is TRBJ2-7; maybe TRBD2 (6 bases). Specimen: naive CD4+ T cells sorted from blood. Subset in this sample: CD45RA+ positively selected. The origin of this receptor is a man aged 18 to 30 in good health. The CDR3 is CASSYGGLVAYEQYF. DNA for the CDR3: TGTGCCAGCAGCTACGGGGGACTGGTGGCCTACGAGCAGTACTTC.